These 13 T cell receptor beta chains share one sample of origin, sequenced in a study of post-analysis software for immune sequencing data. Sequencing libraries made from TCR beta cDNA carried unique molecular identifiers. Via MiXCR, TCRdb re-called the PCR reads, giving one row per CDR3 protein. The sample holds 740,000 or so distinct CDR3 sequences; approximately 53% are singletons and the top ten take approximately 4.2%. Points from the study as a whole: About five TRBV segments were more frequent in patients than controls; TRBV5-6, TRBV5-1 and TRBV20-1 belonged to this group.

For these TCRs, the target antigens are not known. Specimen: blood. These receptors were taken from a girl between 10 and 17 years old with multiple sclerosis.

The genes are TRBV20-1 and TRBJ2-5; 8 bases fit TRBD2. The CDR3 consists of 14 residues. Germline loops: CDR1 DFQATT, CDR2 SNEGSKA (reference sequence). V trimming: 3 bases; J trimming: 4 bases; junction bases outside the gene matches: 7. Here the CDR3 DNA reads TGCAGTGCTAGGCGAGCGGGAGATCTAGAGACCCAGTACTTC. As protein: CSARRAGDLETQYF.

This clonotype was detected ten times or more. The chain has TRBV7-2 and TRBJ2-7, with 7 bases aligning to TRBD2. Germline V lookup: CDR1 SGHTA, CDR2 FQGNSA. This CDR3 is 16 amino acids long. J was trimmed by 1 base and V by 5 bases; bases with no gene match: 11. This CDR3 reads CASSLGGGGGSYEQYF. DNA for the CDR3: TGTGCCAGCAGCCTGGGAGGCGGGGGAGGTTCCTACGAGCAGTACTTC.

The chain combines TRBV5-1 with TRBJ2-5; 9 nucleotides line up with TRBD2. The CDR3 spans 13 residues. The V and J ends lost 9 bases and 5 bases, in that order; junction bases with no gene match: 8. Germline V gives CDR1 SGHRS, CDR2 YFSETQ. The CDR3: CATGVAGEETQYF. CDR3 coding DNA: TGCGCCACCGGGGTAGCGGGAGAGGAGACCCAGTACTTC.

J is TRBJ2-7 and V is TRBV16; 7 positions agree with TRBD1. With V trimmed by 7 bases and J by 2 bases, 5 bases remained unmatched. The germline V gene has CDR1 KGHSY and CDR2 FQNENV. The CDR3 has 13 amino acids. The CDR3 region has the DNA TGTGCCAGCAACACAGGGGTGCCCTACGAGCAGTACTTC. Encoded protein: CASNTGVPYEQYF.

This clonotype has a handful of counts. V gene TRBV9 combines with J gene TRBJ1-1; no firm D call. Germline loops: CDR1 SGDLS, CDR2 YYNGEE. The CDR3 covers 14 residues. V was cut by 2 bases and J by 4 bases, with 12 bases left in between. The CDR3 DNA reads TGTGCCAGCAGCGTCCAGGCCTCCAGCACTGAAGCTTTCTTT. This gives the protein CASSVQASSTEAFF. Full variable domain (outside the CDR3, taken from reference TRBV9 and TRBJ1-1): DSGVTQTPKHLITATGQRVTLRCSPRSGDLSVYWYQQSLDQGLQFLIQYYNGEERAKGNILERFSAQQFPDLHSELNLSSLELGDSALYFCASSVQASSTEAFFGQGTRLTVV.

This clonotype was seen a few times. J is TRBJ2-1 and V is TRBV14; 10 nucleotides match TRBD2. CDR1 is SGHDN and CDR2 is FVKESK in the germline V gene. V lost 4 bases, J lost 3 bases, and 9 bases stayed unmatched. This CDR3 contains 17 residues. This chain's CDR3 is CASSPYTLAGVYNEQFF. The DNA of the CDR3 is TGTGCCAGCAGCCCTTACACCCTAGCGGGGGTCTACAATGAGCAGTTCTTC.

V and J are TRBV11-1 and TRBJ2-6; 11 bases map to TRBD1. V shed 6 bases and J 1 base; nucleotides not matched to a gene: 17. There are 21 residues in the CDR3. Germline V CDR1 and CDR2: SGHAT, FQDESV (reference sequence). As DNA, the CDR3 is TGTGCCAGCAGTCCGGACAGGGGGCGTCGGCTAGCGGGATCTGGGGCCAACGTCCTGACTTTC. Its protein is CASSPDRGRRLAGSGANVLTF.

The chain recombines TRBV2 with TRBJ1-2, with a tentative D call TRBD1 (6 bases). The V and J ends lost 4 bases and 8 bases respectively, with 14 bases between them. The CDR3 length is 13 residues. CDR1 is SNHLY, CDR2 FYNNEI, per germline. The CDR3, as DNA: TGTGCCAGCAGTGGAGGCAGGGGTTACGGCTACACCTTC. Translating gives CASSGGRGYGYTF.

V gene TRBV3-1 combines with J gene TRBJ1-2, with D possibly being TRBD1 (5 bases). This CDR3 has 15 residues. The V end was cut by 1 base, the J end by 0 bases, with 9 bases between. Germline CDR1 and CDR2: LGHDT and YNNKEL (reference sequence). CDR3 nucleotides: TGTGCCAGCAGCCAAGGGGGGACTACTAACTATGGCTACACCTTC. It is translated as CASSQGGTTNYGYTF.

This clonotype was counted a few times. The rearrangement uses TRBV29-1 and TRBJ1-2; D unclear. Germline-derived CDR1 and CDR2 are SQVTM and ANQGSEA. This CDR3 has 11 amino acids. With 7 bases removed from V and 5 bases from J, the gap between germline ends came to 11 bases. CDR3 in amino acids: CSARLGYGYTF. The DNA for the CDR3 is TGCAGCGCCCGTTTAGGATATGGCTACACCTTC.

The sample holds a few counts of this clonotype. The chain is built from TRBV5-1 and TRBJ1-6; D might be TRBD1 (6 bases). The CDR3 consists of 14 residues. Germline-derived CDR1 and CDR2 are SGHRS and YFSETQ. V gave up 4 bases and J gave up 7 bases, with 12 bases separating them. CDR3 DNA sequence: TGCGCCAGCAGCGTGGACAGCTTCAATTCACCCCTCCACTTT. It specifies CASSVDSFNSPLHF.

The rearrangement links TRBV7-8 to TRBJ2-3; 8 bases align to TRBD1. This CDR3 region has 18 residues. Germline lookup yields CDR1 SGHVS and CDR2 FQNEAQ. V dropped 6 bases and J dropped 5; count of bases not matched to a gene: 19. CDR3 sequence reads: CASSLRGGAGGGIDTQYF. CDR3 nucleotides: TGTGCCAGCAGTTTAAGAGGCGGGGCAGGGGGCGGGATAGATACGCAGTATTTT. The variable domain in full, completed from reference TRBV7-8 and TRBJ2-3, reads GAGVSQSPRYKVAKRGQDVALRCDPISGHVSLFWYQQALGQGPEFLTYFQNEAQLDKSGLPSDRFFAERPEGSVSTLKIQRTQQEDSAVYLCASSLRGGAGGGIDTQYFGPGTRLTVL.

V usage is TRBV3-1 and J usage is TRBJ2-4; D is tentatively TRBD1 or TRBD2 (5 bases each). CDR1 and CDR2 from the germline V gene are LGHDT and YNNKEL (reference sequence). Trimming stripped 6 bases from V and 8 bases from J, with 17 bases between. The CDR3 has 14 residues. This CDR3 reads CASRPPGRWDIQYF. The CDR3 nucleotides read TGTGCCAGCAGACCCCCGGGACGGTGGGACATTCAGTACTTC.